The present entry profiles one TCR beta chain with its context. The data are from a study of blood T cell repertoires in COVID-19. Study-wide context: The samples span acute and convalescent COVID-19 from the United States, Italy and Spain.

Method: immunoSEQ multiplex PCR; TCRdb's copy keeps in-frame clones and lacks some. This sample has about 100,000 clones, with approximately 90% found just once. Input material: peripheral blood. The TCR comes from a man between 50 and 59 years old with active or convalescent COVID-19.

The DNA for the CDR3 is TGCGCCAGCAGCTTGGACTCGGGCAGGACTAGACTCTACGAGCAGTACTTC. It codes for CASSLDSGRTRLYEQYF. The chain couples TRBV5-1 to TRBJ2-7, with 7 bases aligning to TRBD2. Trimming at V came to 0 bases and at J to 3 bases, leaving 12 bases not matched to a gene. Looked up from germline, CDR1 is SGHRS and CDR2 is YFSETQ. The CDR3 length is 17 residues.